Listed here is a single T cell receptor (beta chain). This sample stems from a study of OX40 agonist ivuxolimab in advanced cancers. About the research overall: Partial responses were seen in three patients, one with hepatocellular carcinoma and two with cutaneous melanoma.

The CDR3 is 14 amino acids. CDR1 and CDR2 (germline): LNHDA, SQIVND (reference sequence). V lost 5 bases, J lost 4 bases, and 4 bases stayed unmatched. TCRdb keeps only in-frame clones here, not all; method: immunoSEQ multiplex PCR. The profile shows 70,000 to 95,000 clones, about 90% of them singletons. V gene TRBV19 combines with J gene TRBJ2-7; 11 positions match TRBD2. Sequenced material: CD4+ or CD8+ T cells sorted from blood, taken in a trial of the OX40 agonist ivuxolimab. The source of this sequence is an adult with an advanced solid tumor such as melanoma, head and neck, liver or kidney cancer. In DNA form, the CDR3 reads TGTGCCAGTAGTCCGGGACTAGCGGTTTACGAGCAGTACTTC. Translated, it gives CASSPGLAVYEQYF.